These 22 T cell receptor beta chains originate from one sample sequenced in a study of cytomegalovirus exposure and HLA in healthy donors. The PCR ran on 60 Vbeta and 13 Jbeta primers. This table comes from immunoSEQ multiplex PCR, and its TCRdb copy is limited to in-frame clones, with some not included. The sample yields around 120,000 clones, roughly 80% seen once. The specimen sequenced was PBMCs. These TCRs come from a woman aged 35 to 49 in good health and CMV-seropositive.

V is TRBV10-3 and J is TRBJ1-1; D is undetermined. The germline CDR1 and CDR2 sequences are ENHRY and SYGVKD. There are 16 residues in the CDR3. Deletions cut 0 bases from V and 0 bases from J, with 11 bases between. In DNA, the CDR3 is TGTGCCATCAGTGAGTCAGGAGTTCTCATGAACACTGAAGCTTTCTTT. Amino acids: CAISESGVLMNTEAFF.

The chain links TRBV9 to TRBJ2-2; 7 bases are a match to TRBD2. CDR3 length: 17 amino acids. Per germline, CDR1 SGDLS and CDR2 YYNGEE. V gave up 3 bases and J gave up 1 base; unmatched junction bases: 9. In DNA, the CDR3 is TGTGCCAGCAGCGGACAAGCCGGGACTAAGAACACCGGGGAGCTGTTTTTT. Translating gives CASSGQAGTKNTGELFF.

This sequence joins TRBV5-1 and TRBJ2-1, with D perhaps matching TRBD2 (6 bases). With 0 bases removed from V and 7 bases from J, the gap between germline ends came to 8 bases. Germline CDR1 reads SGHRS; CDR2 reads YFSETQ. The CDR3 spans 13 residues. The chain's CDR3 is CASSLAAGNEQFF. The CDR3, as DNA: TGCGCCAGCAGCTTGGCCGCGGGAAATGAGCAGTTCTTC.

V gene TRBV4-3 combines with J gene TRBJ2-1; maybe TRBD2 (5 bases). Germline-derived CDR1 and CDR2 are LGHNA and YSLEER. Deletions cut 4 bases from V and 0 bases from J, with 13 bases between. This CDR3 region has 16 residues. The DNA of the CDR3 is TGCGCCAGCAGCCCACGAACTAGTCTCTCCTACAATGAGCAGTTCTTC. Residues: CASSPRTSLSYNEQFF.

The gene calls are TRBV2 and TRBJ2-1, with 12 bases fitting TRBD2. The CDR3 covers 15 residues. Germline CDR1 SNHLY, CDR2 FYNNEI. V shed 2 bases and J 9 bases; nucleotides not matched to a gene: 5. DNA for the CDR3: TGTGCCAGCAGTGAATCTAGCGGGGGGGTGCGTGAGCAGTTCTTC. Translating it yields CASSESSGGVREQFF.

This chain uses TRBV9 with TRBJ1-1; D is perhaps TRBD1 (6 bases). The CDR3 contains 14 residues. V lost 5 bases to trimming and J lost 1 base, with 12 bases between them. Per the germline V gene, CDR1 is SGDLS and CDR2 is YYNGEE. The CDR3 region is CASSLEGENTEAFF. The CDR3 bases are TGTGCCAGCAGTCTCGAGGGGGAGAACACTGAAGCTTTCTTT.

The J gene is TRBJ1-4, the V gene TRBV19; no clear D. From germline, CDR1 is LNHDA and CDR2 SQIVND (reference sequence). V was trimmed by 6 bases and J by 5 bases, leaving 13 bases between them. The CDR3 has 14 amino acids. Here the CDR3 DNA reads TGTGCCAGTAGCAGAACCCTAGGCAATGAAAAACTGTTTTTT. Translation: CASSRTLGNEKLFF.

This clone was seen only once. The V and J genes are TRBV6-4 and TRBJ2-1, with 7 positions matching TRBD2. The CDR3 extends over 20 amino acids. J lost 1 base, V lost 6 bases, and 21 bases had no gene match. Per germline, CDR1 MRHNA and CDR2 SNTAGT. The CDR3 bases are TGTGCCAGCAGACCCCACGGGGGGACCAAGGTCGCTTGGTCCTACAATGAGCAGTTCTTC. Residues: CASRPHGGTKVAWSYNEQFF.

The V gene is TRBV4-2, the J gene TRBJ2-7, with 7 nucleotides matching TRBD1. The V gene's germline CDR1 is LGHNA and CDR2 YNFKEQ. This CDR3 has 16 residues. Trimming cost V 6 bases and J 3 bases; bases outside gene matches: 14. The CDR3 DNA is TGTGCCAGCAGACTAGAGGGACAGCAGTCAATCTACGAGCAGTACTTC. This codes for CASRLEGQQSIYEQYF.

The chain carries TRBV4-1 and TRBJ1-1, with D unresolved. The CDR3 contains 14 residues. Germline loops: CDR1 MGHRA, CDR2 YSYEKL. V was trimmed by 1 base and J by 1 base, leaving 7 bases between them. The CDR3 here is CASSQGPENTEAFF. The DNA for the CDR3 is TGCGCCAGCAGCCAAGGGCCCGAGAACACTGAAGCTTTCTTT.

The genes are TRBV13 and TRBJ1-4; D is possibly TRBD1 (5 bases). The germline V gene has CDR1 PRHDT and CDR2 FYEKMQ (reference sequence). Trimming removed 0 bases at V and 5 bases at J, with 10 bases between. The CDR3 runs 15 residues. CDR3 protein: CASSLGGTGNEKLFF. For the CDR3, the DNA is TGTGCCAGCAGCTTAGGAGGGACTGGGAATGAAAAACTGTTTTTT.

The chain combines TRBV10-2 with TRBJ1-1, with D unresolved. This CDR3 has 15 amino acids. Per germline, CDR1 WSHSY and CDR2 SAAADI. V lost 2 bases and J lost 0, with 10 bases in between. DNA for the CDR3: TGCGCCAGCAGTGAGGGGCCGATGTTGAACACTGAAGCTTTCTTT. It yields the protein CASSEGPMLNTEAFF.

This clone came up a few times. The rearrangement joins TRBV18 to TRBJ2-5; D perhaps matches TRBD2 (5 bases). Trimming left V 2 bases short and J 4 bases short, with 5 bases between. This CDR3 is 12 amino acids long. Germline CDR1 is KGHSH and CDR2 is LQKENI. The DNA of the CDR3 is TGTGCCAGCTCACCAGAGGGAGAGACCCAGTACTTC. It translates to CASSPEGETQYF.

The chain is built from TRBV29-1 and TRBJ2-7, with D possibly being TRBD1 (6 bases). The CDR3 has 20 amino acids. The germline V gene encodes CDR1 SQVTM and CDR2 ANQGSEA. The V and J ends lost 5 bases and 2 bases respectively, with 34 bases between them. The DNA for the CDR3 is TGCAGCGTTCTGGTGAGGGACATTGAGAAGGCGTGGAGCGGCACCTACGAGCAGTACTTC. It translates to CSVLVRDIEKAWSGTYEQYF.

The chain combines TRBV19 with TRBJ2-1, with TRBD1 identical over 7 bases. The CDR3 has 14 amino acids. The ends lost 8 bases at V and 0 bases at J; junction bases unmatched: 4. Germline V gene lookup returns CDR1 LNHDA and CDR2 SQIVND (reference sequence). CDR3 region: CASQTGSSYNEQFF. CDR3 sequence (DNA): TGTGCCAGTCAGACAGGGTCCTCCTACAATGAGCAGTTCTTC. Drawing the rest from reference TRBV19 and TRBJ2-1, the complete variable domain is DGGITQSPKYLFRKEGQNVTLSCEQNLNHDAMYWYRQDPGQGLRLIYYSQIVNDFQKGDIAEGYSVSREKKESFPLTVTSAQKNPTAFYLCASQTGSSYNEQFFGPGTRLTVL.

The chain is built from TRBV6-1 and TRBJ2-7, with D maybe TRBD2 (7 bases). The V and J ends lost 3 bases and 2 bases respectively, with 17 bases between them. The germline V gene encodes CDR1 MNHNS and CDR2 SASEGT. The CDR3 is made up of 16 amino acids. The CDR3 DNA reads as TGTGCCAGCAGTGACCTCGGGGGGCTAGGGCCCTACGAGCAGTACTTC. Translating it yields CASSDLGGLGPYEQYF.

The chain joins TRBV9 to TRBJ2-3; TRBD2 matches 7 bases. CDR1 SGDLS and CDR2 YYNGEE come from the germline V gene. The ends lost 4 bases at V and 1 base at J; junction bases unmatched: 9. The CDR3 loop spans 16 amino acids. The CDR3 here is CASSRQRGSGTDTQYF. CDR3 sequence (DNA): TGTGCCAGCAGCCGCCAGCGGGGCTCGGGCACAGATACGCAGTATTTT.

J is TRBJ1-4 and V is TRBV19, with 7 positions matching TRBD1. The CDR3 is 14 residues long. The germline gives CDR1 LNHDA, CDR2 SQIVND (reference sequence). V lost 2 bases and J lost 4; bases outside the gene matches: 1. The DNA for the CDR3 is TGTGCCAGTAGTATACAGGGGGATAATGAAAAACTGTTTTTT. Residues: CASSIQGDNEKLFF.

The sample holds a few counts of this clone. The chain links TRBV30 to TRBJ2-2; 9 nucleotides align to TRBD1. This CDR3 has 12 residues. The germline gives CDR1 GTSNPN, CDR2 SVGIG (reference sequence). Germline trimming cut 8 bases from V and 9 bases from J; bases unmatched to any gene: 7. The CDR3 reads CAGDRVGWELFF. CDR3 nucleotide sequence: TGTGCCGGGGACAGGGTAGGCTGGGAGCTGTTTTTT. The whole variable domain, filled in from reference TRBV30 and TRBJ2-2, reads SQTIHQWPATLVQPVGSPLSLECTVEGTSNPNLYWYRQAAGRGLQLLFYSVGIGQISSEVPQNLSASRPQDRQFILSSKKLLLSDSGFYLCAGDRVGWELFFGEGSRLTVL.

This clone has just one count. The rearrangement links TRBV5-1 to TRBJ2-7, with 7 bases fitting TRBD1. Trimming took 3 bases from V and 1 from J; bases not matched to a gene: 7. CDR3 length equals 15 residues. Germline CDR1 reads SGHRS; CDR2 reads YFSETQ. The CDR3 loop reads CASSSGQVGSYEQYF. CDR3 sequence (DNA): TGCGCCAGCAGCTCCGGACAGGTTGGTTCCTACGAGCAGTACTTC. Variable domain in full (rest from reference TRBV5-1 and TRBJ2-7): KAGVTQTPRYLIKTRGQQVTLSCSPISGHRSVSWYQQTPGQGLQFLFEYFSETQRNKGNFPGRFSGRQFSNSRSEMNVSTLELGDSALYLCASSSGQVGSYEQYFGPGTRLTVT.

This sequence joins TRBV4-3 and TRBJ2-6; TRBD1 is a possible D gene (6 bases). V was trimmed by 5 bases and J by 1 base, leaving 9 bases between them. The germline V gene encodes CDR1 LGHNA and CDR2 YSLEER. CDR3 length: 15 residues. The CDR3 region is CASSYGQSGANVLTF. In nucleotides, the CDR3 is TGCGCCAGCAGCTATGGACAGTCTGGGGCCAACGTCCTGACTTTC.

There are many counts of this clone. The rearrangement uses TRBV4-3 and TRBJ2-3, with a tentative D call TRBD2 (5 bases). This CDR3 is 15 amino acids long. Germline V gives CDR1 LGHNA, CDR2 YSLEER. V lost 4 bases and J lost 0, with 11 bases in between. CDR3 DNA: TGCGCCAGCAGCCTTCGGGGTGAGAGCACAGATACGCAGTATTTT. Translation gives CASSLRGESTDTQYF.